A single T cell receptor beta chain is shown here with its context. There are many counts of this clonotype. This clone's antigen is unknown. No base qualities exist here, and no much larger clone lies one base off it. This specimen comes from a study of T cells in Graves' hyperthyroidism and ophthalmopathy (dated by TCRdb to between 2019 and 2020). For the wider study: Peripheral blood samples were taken at the time of initial diagnosis, prior to any treatment. Prospective prediction of ophthalmopathy was tested in an independent validation cohort consisting of fewer than 20 hyperthyroidism patients and around 16 patients who later progressed to ophthalmopathy. In several Graves' hyperthyroidism patients, the study also compared T-cell repertoires from thyroid tissue with T-cell repertoires from blood. The roughly 90 discovery patients were divided at random into training and test sets in a 7:3 ratio. According to the paper, TCR Vbeta CDR3 sequencing was carried out on over 130 peripheral blood samples, which came from some 41 ophthalmopathy, under 85 hyperthyroidism and about 17 progressor patients. After blood sampling, hyperthyroidism patients were treated with methimazole at a starting dose of 30 mg daily, and ophthalmopathy patients were treated with high-dose intravenous methylprednisolone. To identify TCR V-J signatures that set the groups apart, the researchers used a discovery cohort of 100 patients, made up of 43 with Graves' ophthalmopathy and 57 with stable Graves' hyperthyroidism.

TCR beta CDR3 regions were amplified from RNA transcripts. The TCR CDR3 was subjected to a first round of RT-PCR using the HTBI primer set and the Qiagen OneStep RT-PCR kit. Libraries were constructed in a second round of multiplex PCR, after which size selection and purification were carried out. Libraries were sequenced paired-end with 100 bp reads on an Illumina HiSeq2000. The authors' pipeline ran thus. SOAPnuke was used to process the raw data, removing reads that contained adapters or uncalled bases, had a mean Phred below 15, or lacked an exact match to the constant primer or identifier. COPE v1.2.5 was used to merge the high-quality paired reads, and each unique nucleotide sequence was defined as a clonotype. MiTCR v1.1 was used to align clonotypes to the IMGT TRBV, TRBD and TRBJ reference segments. The analysis included only V-J combinations with a frequency above 0.0001, which together covered around 99% of the repertoires. A TCS score was defined as the ratio of F50 (clonal expansion) to E x V (chaos), with BLOSUM62-based TCRdist applied between CDR3 peptides within each V-J. Welch's t-statistics and random forest reduced around 550 V-J features to 10 to 15, which were used in a naive Bayes classifier (R e1071). The Morisita-Horn index was used to measure how similar the thyroid and blood repertoires were. The public reads were run again by TCRdb, first through fastp at Q25 and then through MiXCR, and only productive beta chains were kept. Rows are unified per CDR3 protein, each entry keeping the most common DNA and genes. The V and J calls here are based on TCRdb, not the publication. The sample contains 640,000 or so distinct CDR3 sequences, roughly 15% of them found a single time. Over 3.5% of the sample belongs to the ten largest clones.

What the authors observed across the whole study: Blood samples also contained most of the expanded thyroid clonotypes (frequency above 0.001), which suggests that blood repertoires may reflect thyroid immune responses. In validation, the model predicted progression to ophthalmopathy with over 65% sensitivity and 72% to 85% specificity, a median of 6.5 months before onset. A model built on a 13 V-J signature distinguished ophthalmopathy from stable hyperthyroidism, reaching around 90% sensitivity and 81.08% specificity in cross-validation and 80%/75% in testing. No statistical method was used to fix the sample size in advance, and group allocation was not hidden from the investigators.

From a lookup of the germline V gene (reference sequence), CDR1 and CDR2 are PRHDT and FYEKMQ. Including the terminal cysteine and phenylalanine, the CDR3 comprises 13 residues. Only the CDR3 region is kept as DNA, spanning 39 bases read in frame from base 1. V and J lose 5 bases and 7 bases, and a span of 15 bases separates them. Moderately to severely active disease, a Clinical Activity Score of at least 3, a NOSPECS grade of at least 4, and a duration under 3 months were present in ophthalmopathy patients. Any patient with an uncontrolled infection, another autoimmune disease, pregnancy or lactation was excluded. Diagnoses were based on clinical symptoms, serum thyroxine and TRAb, thyroid ultrasound and orbital computed tomography. PBMCs were separated from roughly 10 ml of fresh peripheral blood using Ficoll-Paque density gradient centrifugation. Trizol reagent was used to extract total RNA, and RNA quality was then checked on an Agilent 2100 Bioanalyzer.

The sequence joins TRBV13 to TRBJ2-7; the D gene is not confidently resolved. The specimen was blood. This sequence was found in a woman aged 40 to 50 with Graves' ophthalmopathy. The DNA reads as follows: TGTGCCAGCAGCCAAAAGTTTAACCAGGAGCAGTACTTC. The encoded protein is CASSQKFNQEQYF.